A single sample is the source of the 22 T cell receptor beta chains below, sequenced in a study of cytomegalovirus exposure and HLA in healthy donors. 60 Vbeta and 13 Jbeta primers were used in PCR. Assay used: immunoSEQ multiplex PCR; TCRdb lists only in-frame clones, some missing. The sample lists approximately 180,000 clones, 65% to 80% occurring once. The specimen sequenced was PBMCs. The source is a middle-aged woman in good health and CMV-seronegative.

A word on this clone: This CDR3 is also generated by other DNA sequences in the sample. The chain joins TRBV29-1 to TRBJ1-2; D unresolved. The CDR3 is 10 amino acids. The germline CDR1 and CDR2 sequences are SQVTM and ANQGSEA. The V end lost 5 bases, the J end lost 5 bases, and 6 bases lay between the germline ends. CDR3 residues: CSVLSYGYTF. The CDR3 DNA follows: TGCAGCGTTCTGTCGTATGGCTACACCTTC.

This clone was counted between two and nine times. V is TRBV6-5 and J is TRBJ1-2; tentatively, D is TRBD1 (5 bases). The V end was cut by 6 bases, the J end by 0 bases, with 14 bases between. This CDR3 has 15 amino acids. Germline-derived CDR1 and CDR2 are MNHEY and SVGAGI. Here the CDR3 reads CASRTGPGPNYGYTF. The CDR3 DNA reads TGTGCCAGCAGAACCGGGCCAGGGCCTAACTATGGCTACACCTTC.

The V and J genes are TRBV19 and TRBJ2-2; 7 positions agree with TRBD2. Germline CDR1 reads LNHDA; CDR2 reads SQIVND (reference sequence). This CDR3 spans 15 amino acids. Trimming took 7 bases from V and 7 from J; bases not matched to a gene: 12. The CDR3 here is CASTSGAGRDGELFF. The CDR3 DNA is TGTGCCAGTACCTCTGGGGCAGGGAGGGACGGGGAGCTGTTTTTT.

This clone occurred once. V is TRBV15 and J is TRBJ2-1; 9 positions match TRBD1. Germline lookup yields CDR1 LNHNV and CDR2 YYDKDF (reference sequence). V shed 5 bases and J 11 bases; nucleotides not matched to a gene: 4. The CDR3 is 12 residues long. The CDR3 is CATSLDRGKQFF. The CDR3 DNA reads as TGTGCCACCAGCCTAGACAGGGGGAAGCAGTTCTTC.

CDR3 DNA: TGTGCCAGCAGCACGGGACAGATTAGCAATCAGCCCCAGCATTTT. Amino acid sequence: CASSTGQISNQPQHF. This chain links TRBV6-1 with TRBJ1-5, with TRBD1 matching over 7 bases. The junction had 5 bases not matched to a gene; V was cut back by 6 bases and J by 0 bases. There are 15 residues in the CDR3. Germline V gene sequence: CDR1 MNHNS, CDR2 SASEGT.

The chain joins TRBV5-1 to TRBJ2-7, with 10 bases aligning to TRBD2. Germline V gene lookup returns CDR1 SGHRS and CDR2 YFSETQ. The CDR3 extends over 15 amino acids. V was clipped by 0 bases and J by 2 bases; unmatched bases: 2. The CDR3 sequence is CASSLDSGGTYEQYF. CDR3 nucleotide sequence: TGCGCCAGCAGCTTGGATAGCGGGGGGACCTACGAGCAGTACTTC.

The genes are TRBV27 and TRBJ2-1, with 9 positions matching TRBD2. This CDR3 is built from 15 residues. V lost 7 bases to trimming and J lost 5 bases; unmatched junction nucleotides: 9. Germline lookup yields CDR1 MNHEY and CDR2 SMNVEV (reference sequence). DNA for the CDR3: TGTGCCAGCATGTGGTTTTCTAGCGGGGACAATGAGCAGTTCTTC. Protein sequence: CASMWFSSGDNEQFF.

The rearrangement uses TRBV30 and TRBJ2-5, with 9 nucleotides matching TRBD1. CDR1 is GTSNPN, CDR2 SVGIG, per germline (reference sequence). V shed 0 bases and J 9 bases; nucleotides not matched to a gene: 5. There are 13 residues in the CDR3. In nucleotides, the CDR3 is TGTGCCTGGAGTGTGGGACAGGGATGGGCCCAGTACTTC. This sequence encodes CAWSVGQGWAQYF. The full variable domain, in which reference TRBV30 and TRBJ2-5 provide the parts outside the CDR3, is SQTIHQWPATLVQPVGSPLSLECTVEGTSNPNLYWYRQAAGRGLQLLFYSVGIGQISSEVPQNLSASRPQDRQFILSSKKLLLSDSGFYLCAWSVGQGWAQYFGPGTRLLVL.

V and J are TRBV4-3 and TRBJ2-7; tentatively, D is TRBD2 (7 bases). This CDR3 spans 16 amino acids. The ends were cut back, 1 base at V and 2 bases at J, with 15 bases in the middle. CDR1 and CDR2 (germline): LGHNA, YSLEER. CDR3 nucleotide sequence: TGCGCCAGCAGCCAAGTAGGGGGACTACCTACCTACGAGCAGTACTTC. Protein sequence: CASSQVGGLPTYEQYF.

The genes are TRBV27 and TRBJ2-7; perhaps TRBD2 as D (6 bases). In germline, CDR1 is MNHEY, CDR2 SMNVEV (reference sequence). CDR3 length: 13 amino acids. Between the trimmed V and J ends, which lost 10 bases and 2 bases, there was a span of 15 bases. The CDR3 DNA is TGTGCCACCACCGGGACTTCTCCCTACGAGCAGTACGTC. Protein product: CATTGTSPYEQYV.

The V call is TRBV19, the J call TRBJ1-1; D possibly corresponds to TRBD1 (5 bases). From germline, CDR1 is LNHDA and CDR2 SQIVND (reference sequence). The CDR3 has 16 amino acids. V shed 2 bases and J shed 1 base, with 14 bases lying between them. The CDR3 coding sequence is TGTGCCAGTAGTATATCCGGGGGAAGGAGGAACACTGAAGCTTTCTTT. Its translation is CASSISGGRRNTEAFF.

This chain uses TRBV11-3 with TRBJ1-1, with D tentatively TRBD1 (5 bases). CDR1 SGHNT and CDR2 YENEEA come from the germline V gene. The germline V and J ends were trimmed by 3 bases and 0 bases, with 5 bases remaining between them. This CDR3 is built from 13 residues. The CDR3 reads CASSLTVNTEAFF. The CDR3 DNA reads TGTGCCAGCAGCTTGACAGTGAACACTGAAGCTTTCTTT.

Only one count was recorded for this clone. The chain's CDR3 is CASSLARGLDTGELFF. In DNA, the CDR3 is TGTGCCAGCAGCTTGGCCAGGGGGCTTGATACCGGGGAGCTGTTTTTT. The genes are TRBV5-4 and TRBJ2-2; 8 bases line up with TRBD1. The germline gives CDR1 SGHNT, CDR2 YYREEE (reference sequence). This CDR3 has 16 residues. The V segment lost 0 bases and the J segment 5 bases; nucleotides outside the gene matches: 6.

This rearrangement joins TRBV19 to TRBJ1-3, with 9 bases aligning to TRBD1. There are 16 residues in the CDR3. CDR1 is LNHDA and CDR2 is SQIVND in the germline V gene (reference sequence). The V and J ends lost 4 bases and 0 bases, in that order; junction bases with no gene match: 4. As DNA, the CDR3 is TGTGCCAGTAGTACACAGGGGGCGTCCTCTGGAAACACCATATATTTT. Its protein is CASSTQGASSGNTIYF.

The rearrangement links TRBV28 to TRBJ1-2; TRBD1 is a possible D gene (5 bases). Germline lookup yields CDR1 MDHEN and CDR2 SYDVKM. This CDR3 spans 14 amino acids. V was clipped by 6 bases and J by 7 bases, with 18 bases between them. CDR3 loop: CASRLPSGGGGYTF. The CDR3 DNA reads as TGTGCCAGCAGACTCCCTTCCGGGGGAGGTGGCTACACCTTC.

This chain links TRBV18 with TRBJ2-2, with D possibly matching TRBD1 (6 bases). Trimming cost V 0 bases and J 3 bases, with 14 bases left between them. The CDR3 loop spans 17 amino acids. Looked up from germline, CDR1 is KGHSH and CDR2 is LQKENI. CDR3 in amino acids: CASSPPMGAVYTGELFF. The CDR3 DNA reads as TGTGCCAGCTCACCACCAATGGGGGCCGTTTACACCGGGGAGCTGTTTTTT.

The chain employs TRBV11-2 and TRBJ2-2; D ambiguous. Germline values: CDR1 SGHAT, CDR2 FQNNGV. Trimming shortened V by 0 bases and J by 0 bases, and 5 bases separated the two germline ends. The CDR3 consists of 15 residues. The CDR3 sequence: CASSLDRSNTGELFF. The CDR3 bases are TGTGCCAGCAGCTTAGACAGATCGAACACCGGGGAGCTGTTTTTT.

In DNA form, the CDR3 reads TGCGCCAGCAGCTTGGACGGGACAGTAAGCACAGATACGCAGTATTTT. The encoded protein is CASSLDGTVSTDTQYF. The chain joins TRBV5-1 to TRBJ2-3, with TRBD1 identical over 7 bases. Per germline, CDR1 SGHRS and CDR2 YFSETQ. The junction had 4 bases not matched to a gene; V was cut back by 0 bases and J by 0 bases. The CDR3 spans 16 residues.

V gene TRBV11-3 combines with J gene TRBJ1-4; tentative D call: TRBD1 (5 bases). Germline V gives CDR1 SGHNT, CDR2 YENEEA. The CDR3 spans 14 residues. Trimming stripped 2 bases from V and 7 bases from J, with 11 bases between. The CDR3 loop reads CASSLYPGPEKLFF. In DNA form, the CDR3 reads TGTGCCAGCAGCTTATACCCAGGGCCTGAAAAACTGTTTTTT.

The chain recombines TRBV19 with TRBJ1-1; 8 bases match TRBD1. Germline V CDR1 and CDR2: LNHDA, SQIVND (reference sequence). The CDR3 is 14 amino acids. V trimming: 5 bases; J trimming: 4 bases; junction bases outside the gene matches: 6. Here the CDR3 reads CASSSGQETTEAFF. Here the CDR3 DNA reads TGTGCCAGTAGTTCGGGACAGGAGACCACTGAAGCTTTCTTT.

The chain is built from TRBV7-2 and TRBJ2-7; D not resolved. Germline V gene sequence: CDR1 SGHTA, CDR2 FQGNSA. The CDR3 consists of 14 residues. V dropped 7 bases and J dropped 1 base, with 14 bases sitting between them. For the CDR3, the DNA is TGTGCCAGCACCCGAAACCCAGTTTCCTACGAGCAGTACTTC. Protein product: CASTRNPVSYEQYF.

The V gene is TRBV7-2, the J gene TRBJ2-1, with no clear D. The V gene's germline CDR1 is SGHTA and CDR2 FQGNSA. This CDR3 is 14 amino acids long. V was cut by 1 base and J by 8 bases, with 12 bases left in between. CDR3 sequence: CASSLGVRSDEQFF. In nucleotides, the CDR3 is TGTGCCAGCAGCTTAGGTGTTAGAAGCGATGAGCAGTTCTTC.